The rows below give T cell receptor beta chains drawn from one sample of a study of sequential checkpoint blockade in melanoma. Profiled with immunoSEQ multiplex PCR; TCRdb holds only in-frame clones, not every one. The sample includes more than 10,000 clones, approximately 22% of them seen just once. The sample here was tumor tissue (inferred from file names), taken from a patient given nivolumab and ipilimumab in sequence. The source is a human donor with melanoma. CDR3s include the opening cysteine and the closing phenylalanine or tryptophan. D genes are given only for firm matches. Clone size is given for some rows only: seen once, a few or many times, or a class if the clone is expanded.

J,D,V,size,CDR3,DNA
TRBJ2-3,NA,TRBV6-8,many,CASSFGHFTDTQYF,TGTGCCAGCAGTTTCGGACACTTCACGGATACGCAGTATTTT
TRBJ1-5,NA,TRBV7-6,few,CASSQDSQGYQPQHF,TGTGCCAGCAGCCAAGATTCTCAAGGTTATCAGCCCCAGCATTTT
TRBJ2-5,TRBD1,TRBV11-3,many,CASSRTGGEETQYF,TGTGCCAGCAGCCGGACAGGGGGCGAGGAGACCCAGTACTTC
TRBJ1-5,NA,TRBV4-1,many,CASSQELLAGQPQHF,TGCGCCAGCAGCCAAGAACTCCTAGCGGGTCAGCCCCAGCATTTT
TRBJ2-5,TRBD2,TRBV5-1,NA,CASSGTSGKETQYF,TGCGCCAGCAGCGGGACTAGCGGGAAGGAGACCCAGTACTTC
TRBJ2-1,TRBD2,TRBV11-3,few,CASSSGLAGGNEQFF,TGTGCCAGCAGCTCCGGGCTAGCGGGGGGGAATGAGCAGTTCTTC
TRBJ1-6,TRBD1,TRBV19,medium-sized,CASSIGTAGNSPLHF,TGTGCCAGTAGTATTGGGACAGCTGGCAATTCACCCCTCCACTTT
TRBJ1-6,NA,TRBV28,few,CASSFGTQLNSPLHF,TGTGCCAGCAGTTTTGGGACACAACTTAATTCACCCCTCCACTTT
TRBJ2-7,NA,TRBV10-2,NA,CASSENPLFHEQYF,TGCGCCAGCAGTGAGAACCCTCTTTTCCACGAGCAGTACTTC
TRBJ2-5,TRBD2,TRBV9,medium-sized,CASTSSGGKGETQYF,TGTGCCAGCACCTCTAGCGGGGGGAAGGGAGAGACCCAGTACTTC
TRBJ2-7,TRBD2,TRBV6-8,NA,CASSRGATSGNSYEQYF,TGTGCCAGCAGCCGCGGGGCTACTAGCGGGAACTCCTACGAGCAGTACTTC
TRBJ1-2,TRBD1,TRBV9,NA,CATSGGDYGYTF,TGTGCCACTTCAGGGGGCGACTATGGCTACACCTTC
TRBJ1-1,NA,TRBV6-8,few,CASSYSNRMNTEAFF,TGTGCCAGCAGTTACTCGAACAGGATGAACACTGAAGCTTTCTTT
TRBJ1-4,NA,TRBV6-8,NA,CASSYNTLGEKLFF,TGTGCCAGCAGTTACAACACGCTAGGTGAAAAACTGTTTTTT
TRBJ2-1,TRBD2,TRBV11-3,few,CASSLTSGVNEQFF,TGTGCCAGCAGCTTGACTAGCGGGGTCAATGAGCAGTTCTTC
TRBJ2-5,TRBD1,TRBV19,NA,CASSILVVGDREETQYF,TGTGCCAGTAGTATTCTAGTGGTGGGGGACAGGGAAGAGACCCAGTACTTC
TRBJ2-3,TRBD1,TRBV11-3,NA,CASSHNFGQDFTDTQYF,TGTGCCAGCAGCCACAATTTCGGACAGGACTTCACAGATACGCAGTATTTT